This TCR beta chain was recovered during a study of blood T cell repertoires in COVID-19. At the level of the study: From T cells, B-cell-depleted T cells, or PBMCs came the material, which was cDNA or gDNA.

V shed 7 bases and J shed 3 bases, with 14 bases lying between them. Looked up from germline, CDR1 is SGHRS and CDR2 is YFSETQ. The CDR3 sequence is 14 residues long. Participants, about 18 to 89 years old, spanned under 30 US areas. Assay used: immunoSEQ multiplex PCR; TCRdb lists only in-frame clones, some missing. In the table there are some 150,000 clones, 70% to 85% of which are singletons. The rearrangement joins TRBV5-1 to TRBJ1-3; D is possibly TRBD1 (5 bases). The sample consisted of PBMCs or T cells enriched from blood (not recorded which). This TCR was recovered from a woman younger than 30 who had been exposed to COVID-19. The CDR3 nucleotides are TGCGCCAGCCCGCCCGACAGACGTGGAAACACCATATATTTT. Translated, it gives CASPPDRRGNTIYF.